The 8 T cell receptor beta chains given below trace back to one sample, sequenced in a study of T cells in Graves' hyperthyroidism and ophthalmopathy. RNA transcripts were the template for amplifying TCR beta CDR3 regions. The HTBI primer set drove a first-round RT-PCR of the TCR CDR3. TCRdb fed the multiplex PCR reads into MiXCR, producing one record per CDR3 protein. The sample consists of more than 500,000 distinct CDR3 sequences, under 60% of them appearing once. Sequencing used peripheral blood or thyroid tissue (not recorded which). The receptors shown here come from an adult woman with Graves' disease, either hyperthyroidism or ophthalmopathy (not recorded which).

The table lists this clonotype with many counts. The J gene is TRBJ1-3, the V gene TRBV24-1; 8 bases align to TRBD1. Trimming cost V 3 bases and J 4 bases; bases outside gene matches: 7. Germline V gene lookup returns CDR1 KGHDR and CDR2 SFDVKD. CDR3 length equals 16 residues. The CDR3 spells CATSDPARDRGNTIYF. CDR3 bases: TGTGCCACCAGTGATCCTGCCCGGGACAGGGGAAACACCATATATTTT.

Many counts were recorded for this clonotype. The chain joins TRBV19 to TRBJ1-2; D is perhaps TRBD1 (6 bases). CDR3 size: 16 residues. Germline CDR1 is LNHDA and CDR2 is SQIVND (reference sequence). The V and J ends lost 5 bases and 6 bases respectively, with 22 bases between them. The CDR3 loop reads CASSYRDLWAVDGYTF. CDR3 nucleotides: TGTGCCAGTAGTTACAGGGATCTTTGGGCGGTGGATGGCTACACCTTC.

The J gene is TRBJ2-2, the V gene TRBV2; no clear D gene. V lost 7 bases to trimming and J lost 4 bases, with 13 bases between them. Germline-derived CDR1 and CDR2 are SNHLY and FYNNEI. This CDR3 has 14 amino acids. The DNA of the CDR3 is TGTGCCAGCACGGGCGCTCCCATCACCGGGGAGCTGTTTTTT. Protein sequence: CASTGAPITGELFF.

As to this clonotype: With a much larger clone just one base away, this may be a read error. In nucleotides, the CDR3 is TGTGCCAGCAAGGGACGGAGGGACGAGCAGTACTTC. As protein: CASKGRRDEQYF. The V and J genes are TRBV6-1 and TRBJ2-7; possible D gene TRBD2, 6 bases. V dropped 7 bases and J dropped 5 bases, with 12 bases sitting between them. Germline CDR1 is MNHNS and CDR2 is SASEGT. There are 12 residues in the CDR3.

The V and J genes are TRBV2 and TRBJ1-2; D is uncertain. Per germline, CDR1 SNHLY and CDR2 FYNNEI. The V gene lost 6 bases and the J gene lost 1 base, with 9 bases spanning the gap. This CDR3 contains 13 residues. The CDR3 region has the DNA TGTGCCAGCAGCCTGTTCCTTAACTATGGCTACACCTTC. Residues: CASSLFLNYGYTF.

Ten or more counts support this clonotype. The chain joins TRBV7-9 to TRBJ1-3, with D perhaps matching TRBD1 (5 bases). Looked up from germline, CDR1 is SEHNR and CDR2 is FQNEAQ (reference sequence). Deletions cut 1 base from V and 0 bases from J, with 13 bases between. The CDR3 has 17 amino acids. CDR3 sequence reads: CASSLGQGPLSGNTIYF. In nucleotides, the CDR3 is TGTGCCAGCAGCTTAGGGCAGGGCCCTCTCTCTGGAAACACCATATATTTT.

In this sample, this clonotype turned up many times. The chain joins TRBV12-3 or TRBV12-4 to TRBJ1-1, with TRBD1 as a possible D gene (6 bases). The CDR3 extends over 16 amino acids. Between the trimmed V and J ends, which lost 6 bases and 5 bases, there was a span of 22 bases. The CDR3: CASSHTGTHGGTEAFF. The CDR3 nucleotides are TGTGCCAGCAGCCATACCGGGACACATGGGGGGACTGAAGCTTTCTTT.

In this sample, this clonotype turned up a few times. The chain is built from TRBV7-9 and TRBJ1-6, with D tentatively TRBD1 (5 bases). Trimming cost V 5 bases and J 9 bases, with 17 bases left between them. Germline loops: CDR1 SEHNR, CDR2 FQNEAQ (reference sequence). There are 15 residues in the CDR3. Here the CDR3 DNA reads TGTGCCAGCAGCACCTCCTTGAGGGGCGCTTCACCCCTCCACTTT. It yields the protein CASSTSLRGASPLHF.